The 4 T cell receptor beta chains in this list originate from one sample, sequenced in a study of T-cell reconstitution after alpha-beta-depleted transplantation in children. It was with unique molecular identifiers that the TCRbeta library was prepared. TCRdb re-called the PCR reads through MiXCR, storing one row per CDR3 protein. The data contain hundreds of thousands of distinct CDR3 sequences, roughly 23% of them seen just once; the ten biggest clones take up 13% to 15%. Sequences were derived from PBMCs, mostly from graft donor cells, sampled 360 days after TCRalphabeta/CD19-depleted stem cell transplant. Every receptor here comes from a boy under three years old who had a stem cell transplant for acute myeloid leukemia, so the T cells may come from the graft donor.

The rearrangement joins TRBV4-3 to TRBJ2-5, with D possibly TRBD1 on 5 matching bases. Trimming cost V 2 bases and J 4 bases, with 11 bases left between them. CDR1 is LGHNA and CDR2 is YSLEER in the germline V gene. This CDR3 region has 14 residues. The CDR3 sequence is CASSQNDRRETQYF. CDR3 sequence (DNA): TGCGCCAGCAGCCAAAACGACAGACGAGAGACCCAGTACTTC.

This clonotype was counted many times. CDR3 amino acids: CASRQGRDTGELFF. CDR3 nucleotides: TGTGCCAGCAGACAGGGGCGGGACACCGGGGAGCTGTTTTTT. The chain is built from TRBV11-2 and TRBJ2-2; 7 bases are shared with TRBD1. This CDR3 has 14 amino acids. V shed 6 bases, J shed 3 bases, and the junction held 4 bases outside the gene matches. The V gene's germline CDR1 is SGHAT and CDR2 FQNNGV.

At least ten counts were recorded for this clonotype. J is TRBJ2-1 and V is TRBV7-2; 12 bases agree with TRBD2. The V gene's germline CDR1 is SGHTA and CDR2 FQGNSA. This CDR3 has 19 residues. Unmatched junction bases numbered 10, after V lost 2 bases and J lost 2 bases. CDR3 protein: CASSLNPRLAGVTYNEQFF. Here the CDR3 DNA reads TGTGCCAGCAGCTTAAACCCCAGACTAGCGGGGGTCACCTACAATGAGCAGTTCTTC.

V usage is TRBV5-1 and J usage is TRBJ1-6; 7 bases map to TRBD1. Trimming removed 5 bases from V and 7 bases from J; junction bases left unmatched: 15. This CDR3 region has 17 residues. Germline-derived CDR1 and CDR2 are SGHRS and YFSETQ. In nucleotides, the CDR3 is TGCGCCAGCAGACTCGACAGGGAATTTGTGGCCAATTCACCCCTCCACTTT. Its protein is CASRLDREFVANSPLHF.